The clone carrying this T cell receptor (beta chain) came up many times. Three rounds of nested PCR, following a modified ARM-PCR protocol, produced the TCRbeta library. One entry per CDR3 protein, called by TCRdb with MiXCR from the multiplex PCR reads. The repertoire holds about 200,000 distinct CDR3 sequences, with about 71% as singletons. RNA was extracted from bulk tissue without any cell sorting. This entry is derived from a study of tumor and adjacent non-tumor tissue in lung cancer. The CDR3 is 13 amino acids. With 6 bases removed from V and 4 bases from J, the gap between germline ends came to 15 bases. The germline V gene has CDR1 DFQATT and CDR2 SNEGSKA (reference sequence).

This receptor was obtained from a man in his sixties with non-small cell lung cancer. This chain links TRBV20-1 with TRBJ1-1; D is undetermined. Sequenced input: lung tumor tissue. The CDR3 nucleotides read TGCAGTGCACGGACGGCGGAGGGCACTGAAGCTTTCTTT. Translating gives CSARTAEGTEAFF.